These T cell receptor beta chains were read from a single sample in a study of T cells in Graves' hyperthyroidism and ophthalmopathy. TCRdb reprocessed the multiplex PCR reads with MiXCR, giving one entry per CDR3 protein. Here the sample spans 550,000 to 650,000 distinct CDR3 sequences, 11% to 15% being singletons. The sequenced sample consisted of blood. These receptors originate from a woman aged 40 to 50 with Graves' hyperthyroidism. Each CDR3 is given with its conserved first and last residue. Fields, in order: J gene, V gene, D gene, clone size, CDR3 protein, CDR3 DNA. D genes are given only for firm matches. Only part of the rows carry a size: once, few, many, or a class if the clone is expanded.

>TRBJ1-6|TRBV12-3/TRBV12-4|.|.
CASSLGQAPVSLHF
TGTGCCAGCAGTTTAGGACAGGCACCTGTCTCCCTCCACTTT
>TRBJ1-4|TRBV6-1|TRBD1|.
CATRFGTGIATNEKLFF
TGTGCCACCCGATTCGGGACAGGGATTGCAACTAATGAAAAACTGTTTTTT
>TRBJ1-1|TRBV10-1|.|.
CASRKEPRPNLETEAFF
TGCGCCAGCAGGAAAGAGCCTCGTCCGAATTTGGAGACTGAAGCTTTCTTT
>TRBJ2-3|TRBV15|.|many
CATSSQGESTDTQYF
TGTGCCACCAGCAGTCAAGGGGAGAGCACAGATACGCAGTATTTT
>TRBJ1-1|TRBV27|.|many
CASSLRGGGGTEAFF
TGTGCCAGCAGTTTACGGGGCGGGGGGGGCACTGAAGCTTTCTTT
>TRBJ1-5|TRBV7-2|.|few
CASSPGTYQPQHF
TGTGCCAGCAGCCCGGGAACTTATCAGCCCCAGCATTTT
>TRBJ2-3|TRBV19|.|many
CASSPTISTDTQYF
TGTGCCAGTAGTCCCACGATTAGCACAGATACGCAGTATTTT
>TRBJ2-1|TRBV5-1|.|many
CASSLEGSEQFF
TGCGCCAGCAGCTTGGAGGGGAGTGAGCAGTTCTTC
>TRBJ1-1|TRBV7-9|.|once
CASSSERIQNTEAFF
TGTGCCAGCAGCTCAGAACGTATACAGAACACTGAAGCTTTCTTT
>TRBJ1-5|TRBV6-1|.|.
CASRTFGSNQPQHF
TGTGCCAGCCGGACGTTCGGAAGCAATCAGCCCCAGCATTTT
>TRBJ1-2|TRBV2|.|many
CASPGGSGGYTF
TGTGCCAGCCCGGGGGGATCGGGAGGCTACACCTTC
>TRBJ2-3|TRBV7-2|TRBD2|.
CASSLGVAGGLRDTQYF
TGTGCCAGCAGCCTAGGGGTAGCGGGAGGCCTTCGGGATACGCAGTATTTT
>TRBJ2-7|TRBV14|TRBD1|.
CASSQFGTGFYEQYF
TGTGCCAGCAGCCAATTCGGGACAGGGTTCTACGAGCAGTACTTC
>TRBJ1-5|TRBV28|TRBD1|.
CASSLPGGAFQPQHF
TGTGCCAGCAGTTTACCAGGGGGCGCGTTTCAGCCCCAGCATTTT
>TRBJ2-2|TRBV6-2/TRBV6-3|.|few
CASSYSIVEPATGELFF
TGTGCCAGCAGTTACTCGATAGTAGAACCGGCCACCGGGGAGCTGTTTTTT
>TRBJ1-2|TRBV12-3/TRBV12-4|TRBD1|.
CASIPGTGRLYGYTF
TGTGCCAGCATCCCGGGGACAGGGCGGCTCTATGGCTACACCTTC
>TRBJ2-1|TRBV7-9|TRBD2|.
CASSPLGLAGVRNEQFF
TGTGCCAGCAGCCCCCTCGGGCTAGCGGGAGTCAGAAATGAGCAGTTCTTC
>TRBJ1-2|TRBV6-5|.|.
CASSYQGSASYTF
TGTGCCAGCAGTTACCAGGGCTCGGCGAGCTACACCTTC
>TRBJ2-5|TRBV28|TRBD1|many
CASRPDSGTGKETQYF
TGTGCCAGCAGACCTGACTCCGGGACAGGGAAAGAGACCCAGTACTTC
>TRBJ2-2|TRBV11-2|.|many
CASSLLQATNTGELFF
TGTGCCAGCAGCTTACTTCAGGCAACGAACACCGGGGAGCTGTTTTTT
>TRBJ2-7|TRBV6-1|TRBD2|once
CASSERVGLLAGGPNEQYF
TGTGCCAGCAGTGAAAGAGTTGGTTTACTAGCGGGAGGGCCGAACGAGCAGTACTTC
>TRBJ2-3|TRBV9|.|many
CASSVETSTDTQYF
TGTGCCAGCAGCGTAGAGACGAGCACAGATACGCAGTATTTT
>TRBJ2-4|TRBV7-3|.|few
CASSLTSGAKNIQYF
TGTGCCAGCAGCTTAACGTCAGGGGCCAAAAACATTCAGTACTTC
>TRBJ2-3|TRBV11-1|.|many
CASSLQTWGADTQYF
TGTGCCAGCAGCCTCCAGACGTGGGGGGCAGATACGCAGTATTTT
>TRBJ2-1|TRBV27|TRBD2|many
CASSGTSGSFGEQFF
TGTGCCAGCAGTGGCACTAGCGGGAGTTTCGGTGAGCAGTTCTTC
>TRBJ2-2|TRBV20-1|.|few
CSARVEGPTGELFF
TGCAGTGCTAGAGTGGAGGGACCCACCGGGGAGCTGTTTTTT
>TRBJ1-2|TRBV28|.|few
CASSLLRGYTF
TGTGCCAGCAGTTTATTGCGCGGCTACACCTTC
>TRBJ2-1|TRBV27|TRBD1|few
CASSSRDRVYEQFF
TGTGCCAGCAGCAGCCGGGACAGGGTCTATGAGCAGTTCTTC
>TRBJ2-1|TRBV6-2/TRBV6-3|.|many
CASRRDGYNEQFF
TGTGCCAGCAGACGTGACGGATACAATGAGCAGTTCTTC
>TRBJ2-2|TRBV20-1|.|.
CSARGGLATNTGELFF
TGCAGTGCTAGAGGCGGCCTAGCGACCAACACCGGGGAGCTGTTTTTT
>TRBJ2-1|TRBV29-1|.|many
CSVEDGLFYNEQFF
TGCAGCGTTGAAGACGGTCTTTTCTACAATGAGCAGTTCTTC